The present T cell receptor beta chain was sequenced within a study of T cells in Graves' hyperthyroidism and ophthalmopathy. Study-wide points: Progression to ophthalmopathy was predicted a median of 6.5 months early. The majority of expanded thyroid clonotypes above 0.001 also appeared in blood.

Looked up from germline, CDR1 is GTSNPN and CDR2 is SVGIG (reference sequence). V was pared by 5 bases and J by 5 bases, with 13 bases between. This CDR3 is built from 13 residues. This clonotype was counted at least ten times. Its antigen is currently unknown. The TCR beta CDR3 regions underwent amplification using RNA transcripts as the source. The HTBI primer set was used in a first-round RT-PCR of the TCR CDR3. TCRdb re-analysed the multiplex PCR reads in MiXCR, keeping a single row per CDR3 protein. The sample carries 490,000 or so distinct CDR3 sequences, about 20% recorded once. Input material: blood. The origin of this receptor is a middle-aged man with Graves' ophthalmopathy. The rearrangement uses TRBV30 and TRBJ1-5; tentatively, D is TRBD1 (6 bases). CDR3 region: CAWAGGIDQPQHF. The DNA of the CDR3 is TGTGCCTGGGCGGGGGGCATCGATCAGCCCCAGCATTTT.